The sequence of this TCR beta chain was determined in a study of T cell responses to AZD1222 COVID-19 vaccine. Germline V gene sequence: CDR1 SGHRS, CDR2 YFSETQ. The CDR3 length is 16 residues. Trimming shortened V by 0 bases and J by 6 bases, and 13 bases separated the two germline ends. The data were produced by immunoSEQ multiplex PCR, yet TCRdb's version contains in-frame clones alone and is incomplete. The table includes roughly 140,000 clones, 90% to 95% detected once. V and J are TRBV5-1 and TRBJ1-6, with D hard to call. This receptor was obtained from an adult who had recovered from COVID-19. The sample here was peripheral blood, taken after recovery from COVID-19. DNA for the CDR3: TGCGCCAGCAGCTTGGACCGGGGAGGTGGTAATTCACCCCTCCACTTT. Encoded protein: CASSLDRGGGNSPLHF.